The T cell receptor beta chain under discussion was sequenced for a study of early T cells in non-severe SARS-CoV-2 infection. Trimming pared 7 bases from V and 3 bases from J, leaving 9 bases between. Germline V gene lookup returns CDR1 MNHNS and CDR2 SASEGT. The CDR3 contains 13 residues. MiXCR, applied by TCRdb to the 5' RACE reads, yields one record per CDR3 protein. Seen here are approximately 66,000 distinct CDR3 sequences, less than 15% observed once, and the top ten hold over 4%. This clonotype has ten or more counts. The chain has TRBV6-1 and TRBJ1-4; unclear D gene. The origin of this receptor is an adult who was a healthcare worker with PCR-confirmed SARS-CoV-2 infection or an uninfected control (not recorded which). Source material: whole blood. CDR3 residues: CASKERPNEKLFF. CDR3 coding DNA: TGTGCCAGCAAGGAGAGGCCTAATGAAAAACTGTTTTTT.